One and the same sample provided the 26 T cell receptor beta chains below, sequenced in a study of a mutant IDH1 vaccine in newly diagnosed glioma. These receptors' antigens are unknown. Data came from immunoSEQ multiplex PCR; TCRdb stores just in-frame clones and leaves some out. The sample holds about 83,000 clones, roughly nine tenths seen once. Stated time point: week 5, during vaccination. Every vaccine dose comprised 300 ug of mutant IDH1 20-mer peptide plus topical imiquimod. The material sequenced was PBMCs, taken from a glioma patient whose treatment included an IDH1 peptide vaccine. The receptors were gathered from a woman aged 50 to 65 with glioma.

The CDR3 sequence is CASSAPGLSMNTEAFF. For the CDR3, the DNA is TGTGCCAGCAGTGCCCCGGGACTTTCGATGAACACTGAAGCTTTCTTT. This rearrangement joins TRBV28 to TRBJ1-1; a weak D match, TRBD1 (5 bases). The CDR3 consists of 16 residues. Trimming took off 5 bases at V and 0 bases at J, with 16 bases between the two ends. Germline V gene sequence: CDR1 MDHEN, CDR2 SYDVKM.

The genes are TRBV30 and TRBJ1-1, with D possibly TRBD1 on 5 matching bases. Looked up from germline, CDR1 is GTSNPN and CDR2 is SVGIG (reference sequence). Trimming stripped 1 base from V and 8 bases from J, with 8 bases between. The CDR3 covers 11 residues. CDR3 nucleotide sequence: TGTGCCTGGAGTGAGTACAGGGAAGCTTTCTTT. Its translation: CAWSEYREAFF. Variable domain in full (rest from reference TRBV30 and TRBJ1-1): SQTIHQWPATLVQPVGSPLSLECTVEGTSNPNLYWYRQAAGRGLQLLFYSVGIGQISSEVPQNLSASRPQDRQFILSSKKLLLSDSGFYLCAWSEYREAFFGQGTRLTVV.

CDR3 loop: CASSFPAAPYEQYF. The CDR3 bases are TGCGCCAGCAGCTTTCCAGCCGCCCCCTACGAGCAGTACTTC. The chain links TRBV5-1 to TRBJ2-7; D is unclear. The germline gives CDR1 SGHRS, CDR2 YFSETQ. With 2 bases removed from V and 2 bases from J, the gap between germline ends came to 11 bases. The length of the CDR3 is 14 residues.

The chain employs TRBV19 and TRBJ2-7; 10 nucleotides match TRBD1. This CDR3 has 15 residues. V lost 10 bases and J lost 1; bases outside the gene matches: 10. CDR1 and CDR2 from the germline V gene are LNHDA and SQIVND (reference sequence). The CDR3: CATRQGQGVSYEQYF. In DNA form, the CDR3 reads TGTGCCACCCGTCAAGGACAGGGGGTTTCCTACGAGCAGTACTTC. The entire variable domain, with the rest obtained from reference TRBV19 and TRBJ2-7, is as follows: DGGITQSPKYLFRKEGQNVTLSCEQNLNHDAMYWYRQDPGQGLRLIYYSQIVNDFQKGDIAEGYSVSREKKESFPLTVTSAQKNPTAFYLCATRQGQGVSYEQYFGPGTRLTVT.

The chain links TRBV19 to TRBJ1-1; 7 positions match TRBD1. The CDR3 spans 16 residues. Germline V CDR1 and CDR2: LNHDA, SQIVND (reference sequence). Trimming at V came to 4 bases and at J to 1 base, leaving 9 bases not matched to a gene. CDR3 nucleotide sequence: TGTGCCAGTAGTACGAAGGACAGGCCGGGGAACACTGAAGCTTTCTTT. The encoded protein is CASSTKDRPGNTEAFF.

The rearrangement uses TRBV4-1 and TRBJ1-6; no clear D gene. The ends were cut back, 1 base at V and 11 bases at J, with 12 bases in the middle. CDR1 MGHRA and CDR2 YSYEKL come from the germline V gene. The CDR3 sequence is 14 residues long. In nucleotides, the CDR3 is TGCGCCAGCAGCCAAGTTAGCGAGGGTCCACCCCTCCACTTT. Its translation: CASSQVSEGPPLHF.

Regarding this clone: Distinct nucleotide sequences in the sample also encode this CDR3. V gene TRBV21-1 combines with J gene TRBJ1-5. TRBV21-1 is annotated as a pseudogene. This CDR3 contains 17 residues. In DNA, the CDR3 is TGTGCCAGCAGCAAAAAATACGGGACCTTTTCGGGACAGCCCCAGCATTTT. It specifies CASSKKYGTFSGQPQHF.

This chain connects TRBV7-2 to TRBJ1-6; 8 bases fit TRBD1. This CDR3 has 14 amino acids. The germline gives CDR1 SGHTA, CDR2 FQGNSA. Trimming took 4 bases from V and 6 from J; bases not matched to a gene: 2. CDR3 amino acids: CASSSTGVNSPLHF. The CDR3 nucleotides are TGTGCCAGCAGCTCGACAGGGGTTAATTCACCCCTCCACTTT.

The CDR3 loop reads CASRGGTGASSYNSPLHF. The CDR3 bases are TGTGCCAGCAGGGGGGGGACAGGGGCGAGCTCCTATAATTCACCCCTCCACTTT. This sequence joins TRBV28 and TRBJ1-6, with 10 positions matching TRBD1. Germline-derived CDR1 and CDR2 are MDHEN and SYDVKM. This CDR3 spans 18 amino acids. The V and J ends lost 6 bases and 0 bases, in that order; junction bases with no gene match: 8.

This clone was recorded only once. This chain joins TRBV4-2 and TRBJ2-7; 13 bases line up with TRBD2. V lost 5 bases, J lost 4 bases, and 8 bases stayed unmatched. The CDR3 loop spans 16 amino acids. CDR1 LGHNA and CDR2 YNFKEQ come from the germline V gene. This CDR3 is CASSSLAGGGPYEQYF. The CDR3 bases are TGTGCCAGCAGCTCACTAGCGGGAGGGGGGCCTTACGAGCAGTACTTC.

The genes are TRBV5-1 and TRBJ2-7; TRBD1 agrees at 8 bases. Trimming took 4 bases from V and 2 from J; bases not matched to a gene: 11. The germline CDR1 and CDR2 sequences are SGHRS and YFSETQ. This CDR3 has 16 amino acids. CDR3 in amino acids: CASSGSLRGPAYEQYF. Written as DNA, the CDR3 is TGCGCCAGCAGCGGTTCCCTCAGGGGGCCCGCCTACGAGCAGTACTTC.

The V call is TRBV4-1, the J call TRBJ2-7; perhaps TRBD2 as D (5 bases). V was clipped by 0 bases and J by 0 bases, with 12 bases between them. Germline V lookup: CDR1 MGHRA, CDR2 YSYEKL. The CDR3 runs to 16 residues. Written as DNA, the CDR3 is TGCGCCAGCAGCCAAGAGATGAGGGAGCGCTCCTACGAGCAGTACTTC. It yields the protein CASSQEMRERSYEQYF.

CDR3 nucleotide sequence: TGTGCCTGGAGCGGACAGGGAAACATCTATGGCTACACCTTC. This gives the protein CAWSGQGNIYGYTF. This sequence joins TRBV30 and TRBJ1-2; TRBD1 aligns across 8 bases. This CDR3 region has 14 residues. Per the germline V gene, CDR1 is GTSNPN and CDR2 is SVGIG (reference sequence). V shed 3 bases and J 4 bases; nucleotides not matched to a gene: 7.

V and J are TRBV9 and TRBJ1-6; possibly TRBD1 for D (5 bases). Trimming pared 0 bases from V and 7 bases from J, leaving 14 bases between. The CDR3 spans 16 residues. Per germline, CDR1 SGDLS and CDR2 YYNGEE. The CDR3 DNA follows: TGTGCCAGCAGCGTAGAATCTTCAGGGCGAAATTCACCCCTCCACTTT. Translating gives CASSVESSGRNSPLHF.

The gene calls are TRBV6-5 and TRBJ2-5; possibly TRBD1 for D (6 bases). There are 15 residues in the CDR3. V dropped 2 bases and J dropped 2 bases, with 12 bases sitting between them. CDR1 is MNHEY, CDR2 SVGAGI, per germline. CDR3 bases: TGTGCCAGCAGTTACCTAGAAGGGGGTCAAGAGACCCAGTACTTC. This sequence encodes CASSYLEGGQETQYF.

This sequence joins TRBV9 and TRBJ2-2; unclear D gene. The V and J ends lost 1 base and 7 bases respectively, with 5 bases between them. Germline V gene sequence: CDR1 SGDLS, CDR2 YYNGEE. This CDR3 has 12 amino acids. CDR3 amino acids: CASSVWLGELFF. The CDR3 coding sequence is TGTGCCAGCAGCGTATGGCTCGGGGAGCTGTTTTTT. Together with reference TRBV9 and TRBJ2-2, the CDR3 gives the full variable domain: DSGVTQTPKHLITATGQRVTLRCSPRSGDLSVYWYQQSLDQGLQFLIQYYNGEERAKGNILERFSAQQFPDLHSELNLSSLELGDSALYFCASSVWLGELFFGEGSRLTVL.

J is TRBJ2-4 and V is TRBV27; perhaps TRBD2 as D (6 bases). Germline V lookup: CDR1 MNHEY, CDR2 SMNVEV (reference sequence). Trimming removed 7 bases at V and 4 bases at J, with 17 bases between. The CDR3 sequence is 15 residues long. CDR3 sequence: CASTAAMGGKNIQYF. DNA of the CDR3: TGTGCCAGCACCGCGGCCATGGGGGGTAAAAACATTCAGTACTTC.

The rearrangement uses TRBV11-2 and TRBJ2-7, with D possibly TRBD1 on 6 matching bases. V gave up 7 bases and J gave up 3 bases, with 7 bases separating them. The CDR3 length is 11 residues. Germline lookup yields CDR1 SGHAT and CDR2 FQNNGV. The CDR3 loop reads CASKQGYEQYF. The CDR3 coding sequence is TGTGCCAGCAAACAGGGCTACGAGCAGTACTTC.

The chain uses TRBV6-1 and TRBJ2-7, with 9 bases fitting TRBD1. The CDR3 loop spans 14 amino acids. V dropped 8 bases and J dropped 2; count of bases not matched to a gene: 7. Germline V gives CDR1 MNHNS, CDR2 SASEGT. CDR3 DNA sequence: TGTGCCAGCCTACCGGGACAGGGACCCTACGAGCAGTACTTC. It yields the protein CASLPGQGPYEQYF.

The rearrangement links TRBV9 to TRBJ2-7; D could derive from TRBD1 or TRBD2 (6 bases each). The ends were cut back, 3 bases at V and 8 bases at J, with 15 bases in the middle. Looked up from germline, CDR1 is SGDLS and CDR2 is YYNGEE. The CDR3 loop spans 13 amino acids. In DNA, the CDR3 is TGTGCCAGCAGCGCGGGGGCCGGTTGGAAGCAGTACTTC. Translating gives CASSAGAGWKQYF.

This clone was seen a single time. The V call is TRBV6-5, the J call TRBJ2-4; no reliable D call. V was cut by 5 bases and J by 4 bases, with 3 bases left in between. The CDR3 sequence is 11 residues long. CDR1 and CDR2 from the germline V gene are MNHEY and SVGAGI. The CDR3 loop is CASSRKNIQYF. CDR3 in DNA: TGTGCCAGCAGTCGGAAAAACATTCAGTACTTC.

The chain couples TRBV28 to TRBJ1-1; the D is unclear. Per the germline V gene, CDR1 is MDHEN and CDR2 is SYDVKM. V lost 3 bases, J lost 3 bases, and 14 bases lay in between. The CDR3 runs 15 residues. The CDR3 sequence: CASSFIGYGDTEAFF. The DNA of the CDR3 is TGTGCCAGCAGTTTTATCGGGTACGGTGACACTGAAGCTTTCTTT.

The rearrangement joins TRBV7-6 to TRBJ1-1, with 8 bases matching TRBD1. V dropped 2 bases and J dropped 0; count of bases not matched to a gene: 5. Germline loops: CDR1 SGHVS, CDR2 FNYEAQ. The CDR3 is 16 amino acids. CDR3 sequence reads: CASSLMEGQVNTEAFF. The DNA of the CDR3 is TGTGCCAGCAGCTTAATGGAGGGACAGGTGAACACTGAAGCTTTCTTT.

The chain joins TRBV10-1 to TRBJ2-7; TRBD1 might be the D (7 bases). This CDR3 has 14 amino acids. V dropped 8 bases and J dropped 7 bases, with 21 bases sitting between them. Germline V lookup: CDR1 WNHNN, CDR2 SYGVQD (reference sequence). CDR3 residues: CASGYRQGRGEQYF. The CDR3 region has the DNA TGCGCCAGCGGTTACCGACAGGGACGGGGGGAGCAGTACTTC.

The chain employs TRBV23-1 and TRBJ1-5; D gene ambiguous. TRBV23-1 is filed as an ORF, its function uncertain. V lost 0 bases to trimming and J lost 9 bases, with 9 bases between them. The CDR3 sequence is 13 residues long. The chain's CDR3 is CASSQSPSGPQHF. For the CDR3, the DNA is TGCGCCAGCAGTCAATCCCCTAGTGGGCCCCAGCATTTT.

J is TRBJ2-7 and V is TRBV7-9; the match to TRBD2 covers 10 bases. The CDR3 is 18 residues long. Germline loops: CDR1 SEHNR, CDR2 FQNEAQ (reference sequence). J lost 0 bases, V lost 0 bases, and 8 bases had no gene match. Written as DNA, the CDR3 is TGTGCCAGCAGCTTAGCGGCTAGCGGGGGTCGAAGCTCCTACGAGCAGTACTTC. It codes for CASSLAASGGRSSYEQYF.